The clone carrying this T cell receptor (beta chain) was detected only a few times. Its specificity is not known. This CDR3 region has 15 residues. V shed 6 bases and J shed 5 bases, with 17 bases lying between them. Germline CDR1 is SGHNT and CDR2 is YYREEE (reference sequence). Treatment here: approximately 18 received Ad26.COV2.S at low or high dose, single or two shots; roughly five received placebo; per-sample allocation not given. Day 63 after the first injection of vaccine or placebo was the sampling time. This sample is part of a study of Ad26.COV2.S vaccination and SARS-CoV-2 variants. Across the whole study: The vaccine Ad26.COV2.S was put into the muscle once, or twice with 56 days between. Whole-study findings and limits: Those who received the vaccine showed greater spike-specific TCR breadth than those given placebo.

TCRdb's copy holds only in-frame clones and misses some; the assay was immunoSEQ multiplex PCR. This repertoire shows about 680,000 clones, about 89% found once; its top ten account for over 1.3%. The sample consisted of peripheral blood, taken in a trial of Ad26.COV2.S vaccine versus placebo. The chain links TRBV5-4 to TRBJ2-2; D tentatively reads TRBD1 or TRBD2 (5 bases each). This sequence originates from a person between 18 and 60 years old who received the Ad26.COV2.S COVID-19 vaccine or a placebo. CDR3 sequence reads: CASTKAGSGTGELFF. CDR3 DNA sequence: TGTGCCAGCACCAAGGCAGGGAGCGGAACCGGGGAGCTGTTTTTT.